This T cell receptor (beta chain) appears in the sequencing data of a study of CD8+ T cells in alopecia areata. Across the whole study: Treated individuals took tofacitinib by mouth, 5 to 10 mg twice daily. Findings and caveats of the study: Normal-skin resident alphabeta T cells also appear among scalp sample sequences. Many of the expanded lesional clones endured in scalp and blood while on tofacitinib.

Documented treatment: oral pan-JAK inhibitor, 5-10 mg twice daily. Peripheral blood and lesional scalp punch biopsies were taken from alopecia areata patients. V was cut by 6 bases and J by 0 bases, with 9 bases left in between. The CDR3 consists of 15 residues. The germline gives CDR1 MGHRA, CDR2 YSYEKL. Reverse transcribed after extraction, RNA yielded cDNA as the sequencing template. Repertoires were generated with immunoSEQ multiplex PCR, while TCRdb's copy carries only in-frame clones and drops some. The sample lists hundreds of thousands of clones; around 64% were seen once. As for this clone: Its antigen is unidentified.

The chain carries TRBV4-1 and TRBJ1-6; D gene uncertain. The receptor comes from a human donor with alopecia areata. The specimen comprised CD4+ T cells sorted from blood, sampled between weeks 51 and 54, from a patient treated with tofacitinib. For the CDR3, the DNA is TGCGCCAGCAGTCCTGAGCTCTCCTATAATTCACCCCTCCACTTT. It translates to CASSPELSYNSPLHF.